The T cell receptor beta chain under discussion was sequenced for a study of blood T cell repertoires in COVID-19. V was clipped by 2 bases and J by 3 bases; unmatched bases: 12. Germline assignment: CDR1 MNHEY and CDR2 SVGEGT. CDR3 length: 18 amino acids. Profiling relied on immunoSEQ multiplex PCR, and the TCRdb table lists in-frame clones only, not all of them. Among roughly 140,000 clones listed, roughly 90% were seen once. This receptor was taken from a woman aged 25 to 39 with acute COVID-19. This chain uses TRBV6-2 or TRBV6-3 with TRBJ2-1; the match to TRBD2 covers 8 bases. Specimen: PBMCs or T cells enriched from blood (not recorded which). The CDR3 DNA follows: TGTGCCAGCAGTTACGGCACGGTGTCTAGCGGGTACTACAATGAGCAGTTCTTC. Its protein is CASSYGTVSSGYYNEQFF.